This entry lists 5 T cell receptor beta chains sequenced from one sample in a study of CD8+CD57+ T cells in acquired aplastic anemia. Using genomic DNA as the template, TCR beta VDJ and CDR3 profiling was carried out. TCRdb re-called the reads with MiXCR, one entry per CDR3 protein. Here the sample spans 350,000 to 450,000 distinct CDR3 sequences, approximately 70% being singletons. The source material was sorted CD4+, CD8+, or CD8+CD57+ T cells (not recorded which) from PBMCs. The receptors here all came from a human donor in good health, serving as a control.

The rearrangement uses TRBV2 and TRBJ1-1; D remains unclear. Trimming took off 10 bases at V and 6 bases at J, with 24 bases between the two ends. CDR3 length equals 15 residues. The germline CDR1 and CDR2 sequences are SNHLY and FYNNEI. In DNA form, the CDR3 reads TGTGCCACCAGCAGTGTTTTGGGAGGGCCGCCTGAAGCTTTCTTT. Its protein is CATSSVLGGPPEAFF.

This clonotype was detected once. The rearrangement uses TRBV12-3 or TRBV12-4 and TRBJ2-7; D might be TRBD2 (5 bases). This CDR3 region has 14 residues. V lost 5 bases and J 2 bases, leaving 13 bases between the germline ends. The CDR3 region has the DNA TGTGCCAGCAGTGGCGGGCCCAGAACCTACGAGCAGTACTTC. This codes for CASSGGPRTYEQYF.

This clonotype was recorded at least ten times. The chain carries TRBV25-1 and TRBJ2-3, with D hard to call. This CDR3 comprises 12 residues. V was pared by 2 bases and J by 6 bases, with 6 bases between. Per the germline V gene, CDR1 is MGHDK and CDR2 is SYGVNS. CDR3 sequence reads: CASSEDTDTQYF. The DNA for the CDR3 is TGTGCCAGCAGTGAAGACACGGATACGCAGTATTTT. Combining the CDR3 with reference TRBV25-1 and TRBJ2-3 gives the whole variable domain EADIYQTPRYLVIGTGKKITLECSQTMGHDKMYWYQQDPGMELHLIHYSYGVNSTEKGDLSSESTVSRIRTEHFPLTLESARPSHTSQYLCASSEDTDTQYFGPGTRLTVL.

The V and J genes are TRBV19 and TRBJ1-1, with D perhaps TRBD1 (6 bases). The CDR3 runs to 13 residues. Trimming took off 0 bases at V and 8 bases at J, with 10 bases between the two ends. Per the germline V gene, CDR1 is LNHDA and CDR2 is SQIVND (reference sequence). For the CDR3, the DNA is TGTGCCAGTAGTATAGATCTTACAGGGGAAGCTTTCTTT. It is translated as CASSIDLTGEAFF.

The CDR3 nucleotides read TGTGCCAGCAGCTTAGCGAGGCGAACACCGGGGAGCAATCAGCCCCAGCATTTT. Residues: CASSLARRTPGSNQPQHF. This chain joins TRBV7-2 and TRBJ1-5; D gene uncertain. Germline V CDR1 and CDR2: SGHTA, FQGNSA. The CDR3 extends over 18 amino acids. V gave up 0 bases and J gave up 1 base, with 16 bases separating them.